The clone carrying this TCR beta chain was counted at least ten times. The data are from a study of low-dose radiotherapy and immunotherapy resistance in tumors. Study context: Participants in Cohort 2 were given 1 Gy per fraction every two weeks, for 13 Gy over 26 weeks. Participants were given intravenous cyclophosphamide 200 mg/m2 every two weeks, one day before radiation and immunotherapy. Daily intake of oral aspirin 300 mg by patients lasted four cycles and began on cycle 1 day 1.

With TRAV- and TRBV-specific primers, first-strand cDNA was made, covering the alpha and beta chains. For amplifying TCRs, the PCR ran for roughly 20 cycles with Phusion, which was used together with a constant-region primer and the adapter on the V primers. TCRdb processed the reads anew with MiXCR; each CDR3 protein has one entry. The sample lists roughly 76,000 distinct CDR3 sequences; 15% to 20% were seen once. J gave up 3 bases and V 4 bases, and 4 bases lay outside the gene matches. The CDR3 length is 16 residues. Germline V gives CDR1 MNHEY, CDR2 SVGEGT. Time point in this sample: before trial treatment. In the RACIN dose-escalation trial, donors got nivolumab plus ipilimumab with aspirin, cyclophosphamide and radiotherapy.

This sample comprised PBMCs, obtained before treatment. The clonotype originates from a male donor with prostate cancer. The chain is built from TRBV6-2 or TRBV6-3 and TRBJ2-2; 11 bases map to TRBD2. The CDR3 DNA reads TGTGCCAGCAGTTGGGGGACTAGCGGCTACACCGGGGAGCTGTTTTTT. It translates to CASSWGTSGYTGELFF.